This TCR beta chain originates from a study of cytomegalovirus exposure and HLA in healthy donors. Trimming left V 6 bases short and J 7 bases short, with 19 bases between. CDR3 length equals 15 residues. Germline V lookup: CDR1 LNHDA, CDR2 SQIVND (reference sequence). The PCR ran on 60 Vbeta and 13 Jbeta primers. Data came from immunoSEQ multiplex PCR; TCRdb stores just in-frame clones and leaves some out. The profile shows about 210,000 clones, about 80% of them singletons. The TCR originated in a man aged 40-50 years in good health and CMV-seropositive. Sequenced: PBMCs. This sequence joins TRBV19 and TRBJ2-1; D is perhaps TRBD2 (7 bases). The CDR3 DNA reads as TGTGCCAGTAGGCCCAGGGGCGGGAGTGGGAATGAGCAGTTCTTC. This codes for CASRPRGGSGNEQFF. The full variable domain, with the rest looked up from reference TRBV19 and TRBJ2-1, is DGGITQSPKYLFRKEGQNVTLSCEQNLNHDAMYWYRQDPGQGLRLIYYSQIVNDFQKGDIAEGYSVSREKKESFPLTVTSAQKNPTAFYLCASRPRGGSGNEQFFGPGTRLTVL.